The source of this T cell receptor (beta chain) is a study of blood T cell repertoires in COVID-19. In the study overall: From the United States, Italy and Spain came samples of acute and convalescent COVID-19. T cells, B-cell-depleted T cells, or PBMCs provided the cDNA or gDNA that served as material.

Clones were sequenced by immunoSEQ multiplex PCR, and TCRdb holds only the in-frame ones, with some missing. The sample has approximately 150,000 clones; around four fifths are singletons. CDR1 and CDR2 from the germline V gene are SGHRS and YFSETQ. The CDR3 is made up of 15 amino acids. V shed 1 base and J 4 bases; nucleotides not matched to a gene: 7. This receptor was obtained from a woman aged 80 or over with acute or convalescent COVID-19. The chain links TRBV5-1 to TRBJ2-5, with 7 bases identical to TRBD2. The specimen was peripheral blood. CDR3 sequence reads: CASSLKGGSGETQYF. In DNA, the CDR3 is TGCGCCAGCAGCTTGAAGGGCGGGAGCGGAGAGACCCAGTACTTC.